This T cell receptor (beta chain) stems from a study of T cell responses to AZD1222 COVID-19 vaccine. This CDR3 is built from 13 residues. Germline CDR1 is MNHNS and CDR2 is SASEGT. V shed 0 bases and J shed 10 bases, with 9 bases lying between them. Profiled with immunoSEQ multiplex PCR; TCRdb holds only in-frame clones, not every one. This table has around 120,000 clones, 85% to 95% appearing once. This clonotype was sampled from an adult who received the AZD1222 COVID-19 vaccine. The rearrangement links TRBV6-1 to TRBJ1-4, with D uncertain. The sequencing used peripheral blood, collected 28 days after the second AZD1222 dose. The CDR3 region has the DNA TGTGCCAGCAGTGAAGCGCCCCGAGGAAAACTGTTTTTT. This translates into CASSEAPRGKLFF.